Shown below are 26 T cell receptor beta chains from a single sample sequenced in a study of T-cell reconstitution after alpha-beta-depleted transplantation in children. Library preparation (for TCRbeta) was performed with unique molecular identifiers. MiXCR was run by TCRdb on the PCR reads, yielding one entry per CDR3 protein. The sample has around 440,000 distinct CDR3 sequences, 10% seen once. Sequencing used PBMCs, obtained before TCRalphabeta/CD19-depleted stem cell transplant. Receptor source: a child aged 2-9 years with inherited bone marrow failure, due to receive a stem cell transplant.

There are many counts of this clonotype. This rearrangement joins TRBV12-3 or TRBV12-4 to TRBJ2-3; no clear D. The CDR3 has 15 residues. Trimming stripped 4 bases from V and 2 bases from J, with 13 bases between. CDR3 DNA sequence: TGTGCCAGCAGTTCTCCAAAGACTTACACAGATACGCAGTATTTT. It yields the protein CASSSPKTYTDTQYF.

Many counts were recorded for this clonotype. The rearrangement links TRBV5-6 to TRBJ1-5; 7 positions match TRBD1. J lost 5 bases, V lost 0 bases, and 5 bases had no gene match. CDR3 length: 15 residues. Germline V gene data show CDR1 as SGHDT and CDR2 as YYEEEE. CDR3 region: CASSLGQGGYQPQHF. The CDR3 DNA reads as TGTGCCAGCAGCTTGGGACAGGGAGGGTATCAGCCCCAGCATTTT.

This clonotype was counted ten times or more. In nucleotides, the CDR3 is TGCAGTGCTAGAGATCTAACCACAGATACGCAGTATTTT. It specifies CSARDLTTDTQYF. The V and J genes are TRBV20-1 and TRBJ2-3; D uncertain. V was trimmed by 0 bases and J by 2 bases, leaving 6 bases between them. The CDR3 totals 13 residues. Germline CDR1 DFQATT, CDR2 SNEGSKA (reference sequence).

This clonotype was seen repeatedly, ten times or more. The V gene is TRBV5-6, the J gene TRBJ1-2; D ambiguous. CDR1 and CDR2 (germline): SGHDT, YYEEEE. The V gene lost 3 bases and the J gene lost 7 bases, with 25 bases spanning the gap. The CDR3 has 17 residues. The CDR3 DNA follows: TGTGCCAGCAGCTCTGCTATATTACAGCTCGTCACGGGTGGCTACACCTTC. Translated: CASSSAILQLVTGGYTF. Looking up the rest from reference TRBV5-6 and TRBJ1-2 gives the full variable domain: DAGVTQSPTHLIKTRGQQVTLRCSPKSGHDTVSWYQQALGQGPQFIFQYYEEEERQRGNFPDRFSGHQFPNYSSELNVNALLLGDSALYLCASSSAILQLVTGGYTFGSGTRLTVV.

This sequence joins TRBV7-2 and TRBJ2-7; 9 nucleotides match TRBD1. This CDR3 is 16 amino acids long. The trim removed 5 bases at V and 2 bases at J, leaving 10 bases unmatched. CDR1 and CDR2 (germline): SGHTA, FQGNSA. CDR3 sequence: CASSLMGGTGTYEQYF. CDR3 DNA sequence: TGTGCCAGCAGCCTGATGGGGGGGACAGGGACCTACGAGCAGTACTTC.

This clonotype was seen more than once but under ten times. The V gene is TRBV7-8, the J gene TRBJ2-7; D perhaps matches TRBD1 (6 bases). Germline assignment: CDR1 SGHVS and CDR2 FQNEAQ. The CDR3 has 13 amino acids. V lost 5 bases to trimming and J lost 3 bases, with 11 bases between them. The CDR3 DNA sequence: TGTGCCAGCAGCGTGGGGGCGGACTACGAGCAGTACTTC. Its protein is CASSVGADYEQYF.

This clonotype was seen ten or more times. The gene calls are TRBV6-2 or TRBV6-3 and TRBJ2-1; TRBD2 aligns across 8 bases. CDR3 size: 15 residues. With V trimmed by 3 bases and J by 7 bases, 8 bases remained unmatched. Germline-derived CDR1 and CDR2 are MNHEY and SVGEGT. CDR3 in DNA: TGTGCCAGCAGTTATAAAGGACTAGCTCCGAATGAGCAGTTCTTC. This translates into CASSYKGLAPNEQFF.

There are many counts of this clonotype. V usage is TRBV12-3 or TRBV12-4 and J usage is TRBJ2-7, with TRBD2 matching 13 bases. After removal of 6 bases from V and 0 bases from J, the junction contained 8 bases not matched to a gene. The CDR3 runs to 17 residues. CDR3 protein: CASSQGLAGPISYEQYF. DNA of the CDR3: TGTGCCAGCAGCCAGGGACTAGCGGGACCGATCTCCTACGAGCAGTACTTC.

The chain joins TRBV6-5 to TRBJ2-3; 8 bases match TRBD1. The CDR3 consists of 14 residues. Germline values: CDR1 MNHEY, CDR2 SVGAGI. V shed 6 bases and J 2 bases; nucleotides not matched to a gene: 4. In DNA form, the CDR3 reads TGTGCCAGCAGAAGGACAGGGTACACAGATACGCAGTATTTT. Its translation is CASRRTGYTDTQYF.

This clonotype was seen only a few times. V and J are TRBV5-1 and TRBJ1-1; TRBD1 is a possible D gene (6 bases). This CDR3 has 16 residues. Germline CDR1 reads SGHRS; CDR2 reads YFSETQ. V was shortened by 1 base and J by 1 base, with 14 bases between the two germline ends. CDR3 residues: CASSLWDTTSNTEAFF. CDR3 DNA sequence: TGCGCCAGCAGCTTGTGGGACACCACTTCGAACACTGAAGCTTTCTTT. Complete variable domain (other parts from reference TRBV5-1 and TRBJ1-1): KAGVTQTPRYLIKTRGQQVTLSCSPISGHRSVSWYQQTPGQGLQFLFEYFSETQRNKGNFPGRFSGRQFSNSRSEMNVSTLELGDSALYLCASSLWDTTSNTEAFFGQGTRLTVV.

This clonotype was counted ten times or more. The V gene is TRBV7-2, the J gene TRBJ2-3; D remains unclear. Trimming left V 4 bases short and J 4 bases short, with 12 bases between. CDR1 and CDR2 from the germline V gene are SGHTA and FQGNSA. The CDR3 extends over 14 amino acids. CDR3 residues: CASSSRQDADTQYF. The CDR3 coding sequence is TGTGCCAGCAGCTCCCGTCAGGACGCAGATACGCAGTATTTT.

In regard to this clonotype: At one boundary the junction diverges from the germline segment, which might be a read error. J is TRBJ1-3 and V is TRBV28; D is undetermined. Germline CDR1 is MDHEN and CDR2 is SYDVKM. The CDR3 sequence is 12 residues long. CDR3 DNA: TGTGCCGGCAGCTCGTCTGGAAACACCATATATTTT. This sequence encodes CAGSSSGNTIYF.

This clonotype was observed many times. The chain recombines TRBV5-1 with TRBJ1-4; no definite D call. CDR3 length: 14 amino acids. Trimming took off 0 bases at V and 0 bases at J, with 3 bases between the two ends. Germline CDR1 SGHRS, CDR2 YFSETQ. The CDR3 DNA reads as TGCGCCAGCAGCTTGGATGCAACTAATGAAAAACTGTTTTTT. Its translation is CASSLDATNEKLFF.

This clonotype was observed at least ten times. The J gene is TRBJ2-1, the V gene TRBV27; TRBD1 aligns across 8 bases. The J segment lost 3 bases and the V segment lost 6 bases, leaving 10 bases of the junction unmatched. The CDR3 is 16 amino acids. The germline CDR1 and CDR2 sequences are MNHEY and SMNVEV (reference sequence). The DNA for the CDR3 is TGTGCCAGCAGAGAGGAGGGACAGGCTTACTACAATGAGCAGTTCTTC. This gives the protein CASREEGQAYYNEQFF.

Many counts were recorded for this clonotype. J is TRBJ2-7 and V is TRBV20-1, with a weak D call TRBD1 (6 bases). In germline, CDR1 is DFQATT, CDR2 SNEGSKA (reference sequence). V gave up 5 bases and J gave up 5 bases, with 16 bases separating them. The CDR3 is 13 residues long. CDR3 coding DNA: TGCAGTGCTCACCAGGGGAATGGAAACGAGCAGTACTTC. Its protein product is CSAHQGNGNEQYF.

This clonotype was seen many times. The chain joins TRBV10-1 to TRBJ2-1; D is tentatively TRBD1 or TRBD2 (5 bases each). Deletions cut 4 bases from V and 4 bases from J, with 8 bases between. Germline V gives CDR1 WNHNN, CDR2 SYGVQD (reference sequence). The CDR3 spans 13 residues. CDR3 sequence reads: CASSVGVYNEQFF. The DNA for the CDR3 is TGCGCCAGCAGTGTGGGGGTTTACAATGAGCAGTTCTTC.

This clonotype appeared many times. V is TRBV28 and J is TRBJ2-3; 8 bases align to TRBD2. This CDR3 spans 14 amino acids. V shed 4 bases, J shed 5 bases, and the junction held 5 bases outside the gene matches. Germline V gene lookup returns CDR1 MDHEN and CDR2 SYDVKM. DNA for the CDR3: TGTGCCAGCAGTTCCGGACTAGCTGGAGATACGCAGTATTTT. Encoded protein: CASSSGLAGDTQYF.

This sequence joins TRBV11-2 and TRBJ2-1; 8 bases fit TRBD2. Looked up from germline, CDR1 is SGHAT and CDR2 is FQNNGV. V trimming: 5 bases; J trimming: 2 bases; junction bases outside the gene matches: 5. The CDR3 runs to 15 residues. CDR3 sequence (DNA): TGTGCCAGCAGCCCTATAGCGGGGACCTACAATGAGCAGTTCTTC. It encodes CASSPIAGTYNEQFF. Complete variable domain (other parts from reference TRBV11-2 and TRBJ2-1): EAGVAQSPRYKIIEKRQSVAFWCNPISGHATLYWYQQILGQGPKLLIQFQNNGVVDDSQLPKDRFSAERLKGVDSTLKIQPAKLEDSAVYLCASSPIAGTYNEQFFGPGTRLTVL.

This clonotype showed up just a few times. CDR3 region: CASSGPNSGANVLTF. For the CDR3, the DNA is TGTGCCAGCAGCGGACCCAACTCTGGGGCCAACGTCCTGACTTTC. The rearrangement links TRBV7-9 to TRBJ2-6; D unclear. V lost 5 bases and J lost 0, with 8 bases in between. The CDR3 length is 15 residues. The germline CDR1 and CDR2 sequences are SEHNR and FQNEAQ (reference sequence).

This clonotype has at least ten counts. The rearrangement joins TRBV20-1 to TRBJ1-2, with D hard to call. The germline V gene has CDR1 DFQATT and CDR2 SNEGSKA (reference sequence). The CDR3 length is 12 residues. Trimming left V 7 bases short and J 3 bases short, with 12 bases between. The CDR3 DNA follows: TGCAGTGTGACTATCCCTGACTATGGCTACACCTTC. Its translation is CSVTIPDYGYTF.

This clonotype appeared a few times. This chain connects TRBV7-2 to TRBJ2-7, with D hard to call. V was trimmed by 1 base and J by 0 bases, leaving 10 bases between them. In germline, CDR1 is SGHTA, CDR2 FQGNSA. The CDR3 loop spans 15 amino acids. The CDR3 spells CASSLVPGFSYEQYF. The CDR3 region has the DNA TGTGCCAGCAGCTTAGTACCAGGCTTCTCCTACGAGCAGTACTTC.

This clonotype was detected ten times or more. This sequence joins TRBV12-3 or TRBV12-4 and TRBJ2-7; 9 bases align to TRBD1. The CDR3 runs 14 residues. Germline trimming cut 6 bases from V and 7 bases from J; bases unmatched to any gene: 10. The CDR3 sequence: CASRQGTGRREQYF. DNA of the CDR3: TGTGCCAGCAGACAAGGGACAGGGAGGAGGGAGCAGTACTTC.

The rearrangement uses TRBV6-5 and TRBJ2-7; D is unresolved. From germline, CDR1 is MNHEY and CDR2 SVGAGI. The CDR3 loop spans 15 amino acids. V lost 0 bases and J lost 4, with 13 bases in between. The CDR3 is CASSYSLAEGYEQYF. DNA for the CDR3: TGTGCCAGCAGTTACTCGTTAGCAGAAGGGTACGAGCAGTACTTC.

This rearrangement joins TRBV19 to TRBJ1-4; D call uncertain. The CDR3 length is 11 residues. Germline CDR1 reads LNHDA; CDR2 reads SQIVND (reference sequence). With 7 bases removed from V and 4 bases from J, the gap between germline ends came to 4 bases. In DNA, the CDR3 is TGTGCCAGTAATTTTAATGAAAAACTGTTTTTT. This sequence encodes CASNFNEKLFF.

Concerning this clonotype itself: A single base separates this from a much larger clone, so it may be a read error. V usage is TRBV7-2 and J usage is TRBJ2-2, with D uncertain. In germline, CDR1 is SGHTA, CDR2 FQGNSA. The CDR3 is 14 residues long. The CDR3 region is CAISFIGMTGELFF. In DNA form, the CDR3 reads TGTGCCATCAGCTTTATAGGGATGACCGGGGAGCTGTTTTTT.

This clonotype was seen repeatedly, ten times or more. The chain links TRBV6-2 or TRBV6-3 to TRBJ2-2; 7 nucleotides match TRBD1. Germline CDR1 MNHEY, CDR2 SVGEGT. CDR3 length equals 15 residues. V gave up 4 bases and J gave up 2 bases; unmatched junction bases: 4. The CDR3 loop is CASSWDRSNTGELFF. The CDR3 region has the DNA TGTGCCAGCAGTTGGGACAGATCAAACACCGGGGAGCTGTTTTTT.